This T cell receptor beta chain was identified in a study of CD8 T cells in Susac syndrome. Study findings and constraints: TCR sequencing and HLA analysis covered a relatively small number of individuals.

Points on this clonotype: Antigen: not known.

With random hexamers, 0.5 to 1 ug RNA was reverse transcribed. With immunoSEQ multiplex PCR, TCR beta CDR3 was amplified across 54 Vbeta and 13 Jbeta. TCRdb re-called the immunoSEQ multiplex PCR reads with MiXCR, one entry per CDR3 protein. The repertoire includes 150,000 or so distinct CDR3 sequences, around 92% of them detected once, and approximately 0.073% sits in the top ten. This CDR3 region has 15 residues. The ends were cut back, 5 bases at V and 3 bases at J, with 13 bases in the middle. Germline V CDR1 and CDR2: SGHTA, FQGTGA. Material: CD4+ T cells from PBMCs. V usage is TRBV7-3 and J usage is TRBJ2-2; D call uncertain. The clonotype comes from a human donor in good health. The CDR3 spells CASSVDGPDTGELFF. The DNA of the CDR3 is TGTGCCAGCAGCGTCGACGGTCCCGACACCGGGGAGCTGTTTTTT.